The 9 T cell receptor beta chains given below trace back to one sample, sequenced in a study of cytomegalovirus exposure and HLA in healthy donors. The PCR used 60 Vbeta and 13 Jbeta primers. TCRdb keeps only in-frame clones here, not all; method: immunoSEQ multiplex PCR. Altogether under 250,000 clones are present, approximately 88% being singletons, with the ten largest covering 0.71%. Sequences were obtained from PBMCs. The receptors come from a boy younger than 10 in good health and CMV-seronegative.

Written as DNA, the CDR3 is TGTGCCAGCAGCTTTCGGTCCGATCAGCCCCAGCATTTT. It is translated as CASSFRSDQPQHF. The chain has TRBV5-8 and TRBJ1-5; the D is unclear. V was shortened by 2 bases and J by 5 bases, with 8 bases between the two germline ends. The CDR3 contains 13 residues. Germline CDR1 SGHTS, CDR2 YDEGEE.

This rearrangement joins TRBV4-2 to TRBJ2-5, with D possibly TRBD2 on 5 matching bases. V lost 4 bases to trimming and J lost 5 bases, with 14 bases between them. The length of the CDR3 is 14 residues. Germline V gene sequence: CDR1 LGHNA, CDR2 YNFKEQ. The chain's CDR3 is CASSPSSGWETQYF. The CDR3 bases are TGTGCCAGCAGCCCCAGTTCGGGGTGGGAGACCCAGTACTTC.

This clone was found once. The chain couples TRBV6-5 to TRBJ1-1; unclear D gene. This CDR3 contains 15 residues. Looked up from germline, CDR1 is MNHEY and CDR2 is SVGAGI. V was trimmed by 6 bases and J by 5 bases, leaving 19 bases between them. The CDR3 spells CASSRPSRGITEAFF. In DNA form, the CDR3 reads TGTGCCAGCAGCCGGCCTTCGCGGGGAATTACTGAAGCTTTCTTT.

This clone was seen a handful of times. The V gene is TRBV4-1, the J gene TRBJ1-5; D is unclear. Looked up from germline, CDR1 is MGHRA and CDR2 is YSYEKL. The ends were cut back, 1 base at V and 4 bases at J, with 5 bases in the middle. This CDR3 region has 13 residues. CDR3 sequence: CASSQAGNQPQHF. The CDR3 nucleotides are TGCGCCAGCAGCCAAGCGGGGAATCAGCCCCAGCATTTT.

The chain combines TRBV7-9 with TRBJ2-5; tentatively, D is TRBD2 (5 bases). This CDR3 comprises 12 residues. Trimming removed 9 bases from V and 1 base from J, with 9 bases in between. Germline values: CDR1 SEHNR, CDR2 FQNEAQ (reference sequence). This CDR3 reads CASAGVQETQYF. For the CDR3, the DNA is TGTGCCAGTGCGGGCGTCCAAGAGACCCAGTACTTC.

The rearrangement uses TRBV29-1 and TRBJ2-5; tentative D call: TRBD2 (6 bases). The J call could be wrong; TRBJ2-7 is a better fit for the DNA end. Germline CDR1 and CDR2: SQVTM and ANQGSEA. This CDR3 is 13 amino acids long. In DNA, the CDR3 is TGCAGCGCCCGGGGAGGACAAACCTACGAGCAGTACTTC. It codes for CSARGGQTYEQYF.

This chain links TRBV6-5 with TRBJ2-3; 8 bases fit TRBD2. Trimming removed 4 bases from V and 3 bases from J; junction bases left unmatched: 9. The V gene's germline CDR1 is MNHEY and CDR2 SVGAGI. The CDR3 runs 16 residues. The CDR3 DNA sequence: TGTGCCAGCAGTTCCCGACTAGCGTTGGGGACAGATACGCAGTATTTT. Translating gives CASSSRLALGTDTQYF.

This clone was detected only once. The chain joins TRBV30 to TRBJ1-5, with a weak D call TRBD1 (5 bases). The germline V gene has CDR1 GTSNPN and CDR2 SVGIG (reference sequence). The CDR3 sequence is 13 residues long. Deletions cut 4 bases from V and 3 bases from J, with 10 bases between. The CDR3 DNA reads TGTGCCTGGAATCAGGGCCTCAATCAGCCCCAGCATTTT. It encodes CAWNQGLNQPQHF.

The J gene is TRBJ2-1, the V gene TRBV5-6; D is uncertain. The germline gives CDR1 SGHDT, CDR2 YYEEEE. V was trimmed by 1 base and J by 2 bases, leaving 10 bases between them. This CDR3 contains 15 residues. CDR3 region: CASSLYSRPYNEQFF. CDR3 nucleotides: TGTGCCAGCAGCTTGTATTCGCGGCCCTACAATGAGCAGTTCTTC.